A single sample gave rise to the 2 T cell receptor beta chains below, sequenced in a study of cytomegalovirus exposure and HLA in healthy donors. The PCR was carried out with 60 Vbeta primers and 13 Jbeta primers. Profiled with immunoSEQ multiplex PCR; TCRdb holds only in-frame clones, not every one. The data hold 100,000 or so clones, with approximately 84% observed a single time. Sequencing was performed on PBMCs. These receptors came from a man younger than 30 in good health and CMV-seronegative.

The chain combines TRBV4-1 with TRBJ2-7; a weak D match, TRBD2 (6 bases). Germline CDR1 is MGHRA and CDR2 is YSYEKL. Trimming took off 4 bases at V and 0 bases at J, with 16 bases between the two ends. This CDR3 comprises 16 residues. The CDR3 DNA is TGCGCCAGCAGCCTCAGAATAGCGGATGTCTCCTACGAGCAGTACTTC. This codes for CASSLRIADVSYEQYF.

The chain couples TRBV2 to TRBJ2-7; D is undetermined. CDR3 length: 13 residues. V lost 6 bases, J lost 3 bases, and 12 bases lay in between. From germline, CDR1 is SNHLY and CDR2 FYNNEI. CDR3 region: CASRITEIYEQYF. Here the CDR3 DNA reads TGTGCCAGCAGAATTACAGAGATCTACGAGCAGTACTTC.